This paragraph covers one TCR beta chain sequence. Some clones are missing from TCRdb's copy, which holds only in-frame ones; the method was immunoSEQ multiplex PCR. The sample records some 56,000 clones, 90% to 95% being singletons. The data originate from a study of technical replicates of blood from four donors. Between the trimmed V and J ends, which lost 0 bases and 1 base, there was a span of 16 bases. The CDR3 has 17 residues. Germline V lookup: CDR1 SGHTS, CDR2 YDEGEE. The genes are TRBV5-8 and TRBJ1-1; D gene uncertain. The TCR comes from a human donor in good health. Some clones in this sample may be carry-over from other donors' samples. The sample taken for sequencing was PBMCs. The CDR3 DNA follows: TGTGCCAGCAGCTTGGGATCCGGCAGGCTAACGAACACTGAAGCTTTCTTT. It yields the protein CASSLGSGRLTNTEAFF.